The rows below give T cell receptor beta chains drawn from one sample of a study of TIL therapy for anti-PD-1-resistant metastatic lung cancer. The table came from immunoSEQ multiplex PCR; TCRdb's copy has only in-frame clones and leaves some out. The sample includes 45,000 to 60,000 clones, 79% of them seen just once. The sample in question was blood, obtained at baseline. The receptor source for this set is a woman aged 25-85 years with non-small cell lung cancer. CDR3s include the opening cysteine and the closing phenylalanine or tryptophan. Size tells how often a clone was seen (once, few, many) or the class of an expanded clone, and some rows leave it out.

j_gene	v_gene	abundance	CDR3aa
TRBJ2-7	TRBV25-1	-	CASSEASGGKYPYEQYF
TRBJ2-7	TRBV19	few	CASSMEGSIYEQYF
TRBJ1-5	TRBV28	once	CASSRQGRNQPQHF
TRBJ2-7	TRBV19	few	CASSILYEQYF
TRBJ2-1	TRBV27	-	CASSPGQGALNEQFF
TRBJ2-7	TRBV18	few	CASSLEGEQYF
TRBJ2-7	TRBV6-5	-	CASSYSNPGQGYEQYF
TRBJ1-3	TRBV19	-	CASSMGGETGNTIYF
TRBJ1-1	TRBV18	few	CASSPQGLDTEAFF
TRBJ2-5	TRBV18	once	CASSPGQTYQETQYF